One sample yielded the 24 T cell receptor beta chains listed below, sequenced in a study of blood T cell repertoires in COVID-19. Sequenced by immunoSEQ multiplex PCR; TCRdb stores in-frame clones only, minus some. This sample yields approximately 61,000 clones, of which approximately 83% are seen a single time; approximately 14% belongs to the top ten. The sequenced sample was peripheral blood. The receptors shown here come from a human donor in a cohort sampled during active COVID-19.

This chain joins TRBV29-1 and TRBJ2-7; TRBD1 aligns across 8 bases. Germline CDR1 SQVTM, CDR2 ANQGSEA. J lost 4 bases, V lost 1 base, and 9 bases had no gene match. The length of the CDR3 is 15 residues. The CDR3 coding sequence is TGCAGCGTTGAAGGAAAGCGGACAGGGATATACGAGCAGTACTTC. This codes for CSVEGKRTGIYEQYF.

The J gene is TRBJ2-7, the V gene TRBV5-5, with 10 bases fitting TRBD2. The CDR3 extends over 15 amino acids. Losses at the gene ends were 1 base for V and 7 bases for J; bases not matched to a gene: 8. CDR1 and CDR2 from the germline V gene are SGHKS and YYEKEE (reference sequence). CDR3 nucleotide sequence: TGTGCCAGCAGCTTGTCGATTAGCGGGAGGTGGGAGCAGTACTTC. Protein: CASSLSISGRWEQYF.

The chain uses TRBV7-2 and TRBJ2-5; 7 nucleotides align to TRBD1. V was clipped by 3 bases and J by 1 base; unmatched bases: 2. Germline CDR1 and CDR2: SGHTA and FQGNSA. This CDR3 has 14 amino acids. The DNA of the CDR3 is TGTGCCAGCAGCTTCGACAGGGCCCAAGAGACCCAGTACTTC. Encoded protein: CASSFDRAQETQYF.

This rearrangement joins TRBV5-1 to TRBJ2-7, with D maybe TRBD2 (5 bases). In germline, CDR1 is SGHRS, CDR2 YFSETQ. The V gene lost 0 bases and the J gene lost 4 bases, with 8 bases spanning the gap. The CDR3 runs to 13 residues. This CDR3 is CASSLAGIYEQYF. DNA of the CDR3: TGCGCCAGCAGCTTGGCGGGGATTTACGAGCAGTACTTC.

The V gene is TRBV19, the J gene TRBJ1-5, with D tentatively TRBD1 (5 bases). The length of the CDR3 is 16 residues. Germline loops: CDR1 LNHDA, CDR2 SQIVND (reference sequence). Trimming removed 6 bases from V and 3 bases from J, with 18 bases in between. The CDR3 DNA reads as TGTGCCAGTAGCTGGGGCGGGGGGTTGAACAATCAGCCCCAGCATTTT. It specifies CASSWGGGLNNQPQHF.

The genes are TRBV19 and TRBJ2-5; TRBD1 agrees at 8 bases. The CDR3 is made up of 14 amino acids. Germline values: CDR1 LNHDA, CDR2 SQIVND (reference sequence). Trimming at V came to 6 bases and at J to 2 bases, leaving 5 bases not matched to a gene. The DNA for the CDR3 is TGTGCCAGTAGAGCGGACAGGGTGCAAGAGACCCAGTACTTC. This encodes CASRADRVQETQYF.

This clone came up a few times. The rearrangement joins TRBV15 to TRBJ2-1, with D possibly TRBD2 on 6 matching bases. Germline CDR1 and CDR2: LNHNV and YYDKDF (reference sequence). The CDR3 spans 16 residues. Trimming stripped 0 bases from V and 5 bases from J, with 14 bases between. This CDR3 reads CATSRDSGLQNNEQFF. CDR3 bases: TGTGCCACCAGCAGAGACTCGGGACTTCAGAACAATGAGCAGTTCTTC.

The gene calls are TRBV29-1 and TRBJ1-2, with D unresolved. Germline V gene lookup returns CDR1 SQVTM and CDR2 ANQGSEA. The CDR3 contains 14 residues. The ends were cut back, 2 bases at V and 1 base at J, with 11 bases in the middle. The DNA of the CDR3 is TGCAGCGTTGAAACAAGGAGCCTTAACTATGGCTACACCTTC. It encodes CSVETRSLNYGYTF.

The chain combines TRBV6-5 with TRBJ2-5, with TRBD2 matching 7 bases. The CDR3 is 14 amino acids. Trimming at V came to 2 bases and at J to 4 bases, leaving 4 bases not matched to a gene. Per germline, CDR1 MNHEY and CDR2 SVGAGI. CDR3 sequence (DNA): TGTGCCAGCAGTTACCCGGGGGGAGGAGAGACCCAGTACTTC. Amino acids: CASSYPGGGETQYF.

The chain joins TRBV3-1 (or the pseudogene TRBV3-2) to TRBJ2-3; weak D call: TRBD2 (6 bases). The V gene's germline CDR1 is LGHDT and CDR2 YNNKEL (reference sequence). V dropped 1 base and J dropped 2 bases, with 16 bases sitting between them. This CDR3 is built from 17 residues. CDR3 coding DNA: TGTGCCAGCAGCCAAGCTTCTCTAGCGCTTTACACAGATACGCAGTATTTT. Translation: CASSQASLALYTDTQYF.

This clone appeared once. The DNA for the CDR3 is TGTGCCAGCAGCTCCGCCGGGTCTCCTGATTCACCCCTCCACTTT. It codes for CASSSAGSPDSPLHF. The chain links TRBV7-9 to TRBJ1-6; D not certain. Germline CDR1 is SEHNR and CDR2 is FQNEAQ (reference sequence). V was cut by 4 bases and J by 8 bases, with 15 bases left in between. The CDR3 extends over 15 amino acids.

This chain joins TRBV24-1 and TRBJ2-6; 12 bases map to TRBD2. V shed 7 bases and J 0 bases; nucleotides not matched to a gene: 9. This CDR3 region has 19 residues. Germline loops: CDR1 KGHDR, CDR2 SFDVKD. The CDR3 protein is CATSPAASGRGSGANVLTF. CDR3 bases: TGTGCCACCAGCCCCGCGGCTAGCGGGAGGGGCTCTGGGGCCAACGTCCTGACTTTC.

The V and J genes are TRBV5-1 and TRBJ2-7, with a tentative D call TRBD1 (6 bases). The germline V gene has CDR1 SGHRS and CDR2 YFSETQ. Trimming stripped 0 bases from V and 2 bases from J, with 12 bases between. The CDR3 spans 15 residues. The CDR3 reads CASSLGGQPTYEQYF. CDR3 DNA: TGCGCCAGCAGCTTGGGGGGACAACCGACCTACGAGCAGTACTTC.

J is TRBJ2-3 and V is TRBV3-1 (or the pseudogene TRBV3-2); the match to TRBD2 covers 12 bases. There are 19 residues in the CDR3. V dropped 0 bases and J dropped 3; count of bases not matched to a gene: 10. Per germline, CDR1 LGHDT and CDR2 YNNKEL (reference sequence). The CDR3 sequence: CASSQDMRLAGVGTDTQYF. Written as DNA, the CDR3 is TGTGCCAGCAGCCAAGATATGAGACTAGCGGGAGTTGGAACAGATACGCAGTATTTT.

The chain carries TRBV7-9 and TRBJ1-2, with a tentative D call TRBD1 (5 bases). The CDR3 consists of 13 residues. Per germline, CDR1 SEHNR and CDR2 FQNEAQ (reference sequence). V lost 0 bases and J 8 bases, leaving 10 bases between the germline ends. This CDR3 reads CASSLAAGPGYTF. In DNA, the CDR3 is TGTGCCAGCAGCTTAGCTGCGGGGCCCGGCTACACCTTC.

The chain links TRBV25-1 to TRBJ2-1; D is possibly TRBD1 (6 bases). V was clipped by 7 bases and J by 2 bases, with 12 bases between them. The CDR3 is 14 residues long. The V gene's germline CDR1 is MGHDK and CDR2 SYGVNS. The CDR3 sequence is CASKGDGPYNEQFF. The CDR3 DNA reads TGTGCCAGCAAGGGGGACGGACCCTACAATGAGCAGTTCTTC.

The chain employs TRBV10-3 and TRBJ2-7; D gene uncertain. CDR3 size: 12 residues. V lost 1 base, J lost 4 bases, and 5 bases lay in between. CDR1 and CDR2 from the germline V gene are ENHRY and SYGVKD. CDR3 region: CAISELSYEQYF. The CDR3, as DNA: TGTGCCATCAGTGAGTTGAGTTACGAGCAGTACTTC.

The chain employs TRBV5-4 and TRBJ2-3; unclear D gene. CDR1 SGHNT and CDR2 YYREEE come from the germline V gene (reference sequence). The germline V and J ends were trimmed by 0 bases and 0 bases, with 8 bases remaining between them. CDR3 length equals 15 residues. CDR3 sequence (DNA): TGTGCCAGCAGCTTGGGTCACCGGAGCACAGATACGCAGTATTTT. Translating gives CASSLGHRSTDTQYF.

This chain's CDR3 is CASSGRTIRSYNEQFF. CDR3 nucleotides: TGTGCCAGCAGCGGACGGACTATACGCTCCTACAATGAGCAGTTCTTC. The chain is built from TRBV7-9 and TRBJ2-1, with a weak D call TRBD2 (6 bases). This CDR3 spans 16 amino acids. Germline V lookup: CDR1 SEHNR, CDR2 FQNEAQ (reference sequence). V was trimmed by 5 bases and J by 0 bases, leaving 14 bases between them.

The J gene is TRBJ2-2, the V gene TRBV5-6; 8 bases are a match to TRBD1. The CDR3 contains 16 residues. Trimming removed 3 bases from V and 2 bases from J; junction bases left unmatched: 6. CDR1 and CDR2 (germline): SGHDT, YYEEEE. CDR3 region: CASSWGQADNTGELFF. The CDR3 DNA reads TGTGCCAGCAGCTGGGGACAGGCTGACAACACCGGGGAGCTGTTTTTT.

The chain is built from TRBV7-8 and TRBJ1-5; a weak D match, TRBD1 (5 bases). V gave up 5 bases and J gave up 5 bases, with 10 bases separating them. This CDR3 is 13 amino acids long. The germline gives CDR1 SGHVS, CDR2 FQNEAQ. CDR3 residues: CASSRRGDQPQHF. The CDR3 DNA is TGTGCCAGCAGCCGAAGGGGCGATCAGCCCCAGCATTTT.

The CDR3 spells CASSYSVRGDYGYTF. The CDR3 DNA follows: TGTGCCAGCAGTTACTCGGTCAGGGGAGACTATGGCTACACCTTC. V gene TRBV6-5 combines with J gene TRBJ1-2, with D perhaps TRBD1 (6 bases). Germline CDR1 is MNHEY and CDR2 is SVGAGI. The CDR3 spans 15 residues. Between the trimmed V and J ends, which lost 0 bases and 3 bases, there was a span of 11 bases.

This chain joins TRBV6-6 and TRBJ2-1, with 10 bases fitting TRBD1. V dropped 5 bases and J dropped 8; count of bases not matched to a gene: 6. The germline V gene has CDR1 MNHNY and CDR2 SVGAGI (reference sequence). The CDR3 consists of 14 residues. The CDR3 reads CASSQRQGAHEQFF. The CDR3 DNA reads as TGTGCCAGCAGTCAGAGACAGGGGGCCCATGAGCAGTTCTTC.

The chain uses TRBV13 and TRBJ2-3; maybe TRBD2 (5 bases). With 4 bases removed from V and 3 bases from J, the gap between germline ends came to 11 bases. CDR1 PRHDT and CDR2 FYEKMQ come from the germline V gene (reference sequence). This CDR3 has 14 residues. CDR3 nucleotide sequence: TGTGCCAGCAGCTCCCTGAGAGGGACAGATACGCAGTATTTT. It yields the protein CASSSLRGTDTQYF.